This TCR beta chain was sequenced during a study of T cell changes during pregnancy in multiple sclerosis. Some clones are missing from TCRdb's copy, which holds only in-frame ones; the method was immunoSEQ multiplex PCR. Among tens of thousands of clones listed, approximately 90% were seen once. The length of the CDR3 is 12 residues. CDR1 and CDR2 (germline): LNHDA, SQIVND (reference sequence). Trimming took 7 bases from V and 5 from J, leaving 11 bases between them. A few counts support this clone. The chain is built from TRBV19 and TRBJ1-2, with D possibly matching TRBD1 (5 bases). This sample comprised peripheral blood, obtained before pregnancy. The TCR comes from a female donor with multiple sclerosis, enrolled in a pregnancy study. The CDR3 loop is CASTGVGYGYTF. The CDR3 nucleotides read TGTGCCAGTACGGGGGTGGGGTATGGCTACACCTTC.